The 26 T cell receptor beta chains in this list originate from one sample, sequenced in a study of CXCR3-negative and CXCR3-positive naive CD8 T cells. Whole-study results and caveats: For CXCR3-positive naive cells, TRB CDR3s were more hydrophobic than those of CXCR3-negative naive cells.

The antigens for these receptors are not known. Preparation of TRB cDNA libraries relied on 5' RACE carrying UMI labels. TCRdb reprocessed the 5' RACE reads and keeps a single row for each CDR3 protein, giving no DNA. This listing includes about 63,000 distinct CDR3 sequences. Sequencing was carried out using naive CXCR3+ CD8+ T cells from blood. Subset indicated: CD45RO-CCR7+CD27+CD95- naive CD8+ T cells expressing CXCR3 (TNR3+). These receptors were collected from a human donor in good health. Some clones in this sample may be carry-over from other donors' samples.

The J gene is TRBJ2-1, the V gene TRBV28; TCRdb's assignment of TRBD2 cannot be checked, as there is no DNA. Germline assignment: CDR1 MDHEN and CDR2 SYDVKM. This CDR3 spans 14 amino acids. This CDR3 is CASRGLDAYNEQFF.

V usage is TRBV29-1 and J usage is TRBJ2-1; the D call of TRBD2 rests on TCRdb alone, since no DNA is present to check it. Looked up from germline, CDR1 is SQVTM and CDR2 is ANQGSEA. CDR3 size: 14 residues. The CDR3 spells CSVISGTSYNEQFF.

The chain joins TRBV20-1 to TRBJ1-1. There are 13 residues in the CDR3. The V gene's germline CDR1 is DFQATT and CDR2 SNEGSKA (reference sequence). CDR3 residues: CSALGESNTEAFF.

The chain couples TRBV5-1 to TRBJ2-7; TCRdb lists TRBD1, though no DNA is available to test this call. CDR3 length equals 15 residues. Germline lookup yields CDR1 SGHRS and CDR2 YFSETQ. The CDR3 spells CASSVGTRGDYEQYF.

The CDR3 here is CASRHTYEQYF. The chain recombines TRBV5-1 with TRBJ2-7. The germline V gene has CDR1 SGHRS and CDR2 YFSETQ. The CDR3 is made up of 11 amino acids.

The J gene is TRBJ1-2, the V gene TRBV15; there is no DNA to check the TCRdb D call of TRBD1. Germline V gene lookup returns CDR1 LNHNV and CDR2 YYDKDF (reference sequence). The CDR3 sequence is 13 residues long. The CDR3 sequence: CATSSRTNYGYTF.

V usage is TRBV6-6 and J usage is TRBJ1-2. Germline-derived CDR1 and CDR2 are MNHNY and SVGAGI (reference sequence). The CDR3 runs to 14 residues. The CDR3 loop is CASSYSDLPGGYTF.

J is TRBJ1-1 and V is TRBV25-1. In germline, CDR1 is MGHDK, CDR2 SYGVNS. The CDR3 spans 14 residues. CDR3 residues: CASSEVPGPVGAFF.

The V and J genes are TRBV4-3 and TRBJ2-1; TCRdb names TRBD1, which stays unverified in the absence of DNA. The CDR3 totals 16 residues. CDR1 is LGHNA and CDR2 is YSLEER in the germline V gene. This CDR3 is CASSQDRESSYNEQFF.

The V and J genes are TRBV29-1 and TRBJ2-1. CDR1 and CDR2 from the germline V gene are SQVTM and ANQGSEA. CDR3 length: 11 amino acids. The CDR3 sequence: CSVEWDNEQFF.

The genes are TRBV7-9 and TRBJ2-2; the TCRdb D gene call, TRBD1, has no DNA to confirm it. The CDR3 totals 17 residues. Per the germline V gene, CDR1 is SEHNR and CDR2 is FQNEAQ (reference sequence). The CDR3 sequence: CASANTPGQANTGELFF.

This chain connects TRBV6-5 to TRBJ2-7; absent DNA, TCRdb's TRBD1 call cannot be checked. The V gene's germline CDR1 is MNHEY and CDR2 SVGAGI. The CDR3 has 13 residues. The CDR3 sequence: CASRDRVFPEQYF.

The chain joins TRBV5-1 to TRBJ2-1. Germline CDR1 reads SGHRS; CDR2 reads YFSETQ. There are 12 residues in the CDR3. CDR3: CASSLEGNEQFF.

By frequency, this clonotype is medium-sized. CDR3: CASSQGPGFEQYF. The rearrangement links TRBV4-3 to TRBJ2-7; TCRdb outputs TRBD1, but without DNA this stays unchecked. Germline values: CDR1 LGHNA, CDR2 YSLEER. The CDR3 has 13 amino acids.

The chain combines TRBV11-2 with TRBJ1-5. The germline V gene has CDR1 SGHAT and CDR2 FQNNGV. The CDR3 contains 15 residues. CDR3 amino acids: CASSLGGWSNQPQHF.

V and J are TRBV7-9 and TRBJ1-2. Germline CDR1 reads SEHNR; CDR2 reads FQNEAQ (reference sequence). The CDR3 spans 15 residues. The CDR3 protein is CASSLGLLQSYGYTF. Using reference TRBV7-9 and TRBJ1-2 for the parts outside the CDR3, the full variable domain is DTGVSQNPRHKITKRGQNVTFRCDPISEHNRLYWYRQTLGQGPEFLTYFQNEAQLEKSRLLSDRFSAERPKGSFSTLEIQRTEQGDSAMYLCASSLGLLQSYGYTFGSGTRLTVV.

The J gene is TRBJ1-1, the V gene TRBV7-9. CDR3 length equals 11 residues. Germline V gives CDR1 SEHNR, CDR2 FQNEAQ (reference sequence). The chain's CDR3 is CASSSSPEAFF.

V gene TRBV7-9 combines with J gene TRBJ2-7. This CDR3 is built from 16 residues. CDR1 and CDR2 (germline): SEHNR, FQNEAQ (reference sequence). CDR3 in amino acids: CASSPHLGQSPYEQYF.

V usage is TRBV28 and J usage is TRBJ2-3; TCRdb gives TRBD1 as the D gene, but with no DNA this cannot be confirmed. CDR3 length equals 18 residues. Per the germline V gene, CDR1 is MDHEN and CDR2 is SYDVKM. CDR3 in amino acids: CASSFRTGGGLAQDTQYF.

V and J are TRBV12-3 or TRBV12-4 and TRBJ2-6; TCRdb selects TRBD1, and the lack of DNA leaves this call unchecked. The CDR3 runs to 17 residues. The CDR3 loop reads CASSWGTGEPGANVLTF.

V and J are TRBV29-1 and TRBJ2-3; lacking DNA, the TRBD2 call made by TCRdb goes unchecked. The germline gives CDR1 SQVTM, CDR2 ANQGSEA. This CDR3 contains 14 residues. CDR3 region: CSVVQLAGGDTQYF.

The chain carries TRBV3-1 and TRBJ2-7; TCRdb's assignment of TRBD1 cannot be checked, as there is no DNA. Germline V gene data show CDR1 as LGHDT and CDR2 as YNNKEL (reference sequence). The CDR3 runs to 14 residues. CDR3 region: CASSGPERGYEQYF.

V usage is TRBV6-2 or TRBV6-3 and J usage is TRBJ2-1; TCRdb calls TRBD2, which cannot be checked without DNA. This CDR3 contains 13 residues. The germline gives CDR1 MNHEY, CDR2 SVGEGT. CDR3 residues: CASSYGGAGEQFF.

The V and J genes are TRBV28 and TRBJ2-1; TCRdb outputs TRBD1, but without DNA this stays unchecked. The CDR3 totals 13 residues. Per germline, CDR1 MDHEN and CDR2 SYDVKM. CDR3 amino acids: CASRTVSYNEQFF.

The rearrangement joins TRBV12-3 or TRBV12-4 to TRBJ2-7; TCRdb's D call, TRBD2, is unchecked because there is no DNA. CDR3 length: 13 amino acids. Here the CDR3 reads CASSLGEGYEQYF.

V usage is TRBV6-2 or TRBV6-3 and J usage is TRBJ2-1. CDR1 is MNHEY, CDR2 SVGEGT, per germline. CDR3 length equals 11 residues. CDR3 loop: CASSYGNEQFF.